Presented here are 13 T cell receptor beta chains from one specimen sequenced in a study of T-cell reconstitution after alpha-beta-depleted transplantation in children. Using unique molecular identifiers, the investigators prepared the TCRbeta library. TCRdb passed the PCR reads through MiXCR, listing each CDR3 protein once. The data contain 95,000 to 150,000 distinct CDR3 sequences, more than 20% of them seen just once; the ten biggest clones take up roughly a tenth. This sample comprised PBMCs, mostly from graft donor cells, obtained 180 days after TCRalphabeta/CD19-depleted stem cell transplant. These TCRs come from a male patient between 2 and 10 years old who had a stem cell transplant for chronic granulomatous disease, so the T cells may come from the graft donor.

As regards this clonotype: One junction end does not reproduce the germline sequence, and a read error may be involved. The CDR3 DNA sequence: TGTGCCAGCAGTTTATCGCGGGGGGTCCCGAACACCGGGGAGCTGTATTTT. Translation gives CASSLSRGVPNTGELYF. The chain is built from TRBV12-3 or TRBV12-4 and TRBJ2-2, with 8 bases aligning to TRBD2. CDR3 length equals 17 residues.

The gene calls are TRBV11-2 and TRBJ2-1; TRBD1 agrees at 7 bases. The CDR3 sequence is 14 residues long. CDR1 SGHAT and CDR2 FQNNGV come from the germline V gene. V shed 5 bases, J shed 4 bases, and the junction held 5 bases outside the gene matches. CDR3 amino acids: CASSPGQFYNEQFF. CDR3 sequence (DNA): TGTGCCAGCAGCCCGGGACAGTTTTACAATGAGCAGTTCTTC.

This clonotype appeared a single time. V usage is TRBV28 and J usage is TRBJ2-6; D call uncertain. Germline assignment: CDR1 MDHEN and CDR2 SYDVKM. The CDR3 is 16 amino acids. Trimming stripped 5 bases from V and 0 bases from J, with 11 bases between. The CDR3 DNA reads as TGTGCCAGCAGTCCTCCCATTGGCTCTGGGGCCAACGTCCTGACTTTC. It is translated as CASSPPIGSGANVLTF.

The chain is built from TRBV28 and TRBJ2-7, with TRBD2 matching 14 bases. Losses at the gene ends were 1 base for V and 2 bases for J; bases not matched to a gene: 4. Germline V gives CDR1 MDHEN, CDR2 SYDVKM. This CDR3 region has 17 residues. The CDR3 here is CASSLSRLAGGTYEQYF. In DNA, the CDR3 is TGTGCCAGCAGTTTATCCCGACTAGCGGGAGGGACCTACGAGCAGTACTTC.

The table lists this clonotype with a few counts. The rearrangement joins TRBV20-1 to TRBJ2-3; 8 bases line up with TRBD2. V trimming: 3 bases; J trimming: 2 bases; junction bases outside the gene matches: 19. Germline-derived CDR1 and CDR2 are DFQATT and SNEGSKA (reference sequence). There are 19 residues in the CDR3. CDR3 in amino acids: CSASLLFGLAGGSTDTQYF. CDR3 in DNA: TGCAGTGCTAGTCTCCTATTTGGCCTTGCGGGGGGTTCCACAGATACGCAGTATTTT.

Ten or more counts support this clonotype. The V gene is TRBV20-1, the J gene TRBJ2-1; 12 bases match TRBD2. V shed 2 bases and J 7 bases; nucleotides not matched to a gene: 12. CDR1 DFQATT and CDR2 SNEGSKA come from the germline V gene (reference sequence). CDR3 length equals 17 residues. This CDR3 is CSARSFLTSGSRNEQFF. CDR3 DNA sequence: TGCAGTGCTAGAAGCTTCTTGACTAGCGGGAGTAGGAATGAGCAGTTCTTC.

The chain uses TRBV29-1 and TRBJ2-3; tentative D call: TRBD2 (5 bases). The V gene's germline CDR1 is SQVTM and CDR2 ANQGSEA. CDR3 size: 13 residues. V was cut by 4 bases and J by 7 bases, with 15 bases left in between. The DNA of the CDR3 is TGCAGCGTTGGATTGCGGGTCGTTTATACGCAGTATTTT. As protein: CSVGLRVVYTQYF.

This clonotype occurred a few times. This chain connects TRBV7-8 to TRBJ2-1; 8 nucleotides match TRBD2. V lost 1 base and J lost 2; bases outside the gene matches: 4. The CDR3 runs 16 residues. Per germline, CDR1 SGHVS and CDR2 FQNEAQ. CDR3 region: CASSLVGGVTYNEQFF. For the CDR3, the DNA is TGTGCCAGCAGCTTAGTCGGGGGGGTTACCTACAATGAGCAGTTCTTC.

This clonotype has a count of ten or more. This chain's CDR3 is CASSLVSVAGADNEQFF. Here the CDR3 DNA reads TGTGCCAGCAGTTTAGTGTCGGTAGCGGGAGCGGATAATGAGCAGTTCTTC. The V and J genes are TRBV12-3 or TRBV12-4 and TRBJ2-1, with TRBD2 identical over 9 bases. J was trimmed by 7 bases and V by 1 base; bases with no gene match: 11. The CDR3 is 17 residues long.

The gene calls are TRBV20-1 and TRBJ2-5; TRBD2 matches at 9 bases. The CDR3 runs to 15 residues. V was clipped by 0 bases and J by 3 bases; unmatched bases: 5. Germline loops: CDR1 DFQATT, CDR2 SNEGSKA (reference sequence). The CDR3 reads CSAREWSSGKETQYF. CDR3 bases: TGCAGTGCTAGAGAGTGGTCTAGCGGGAAAGAGACCCAGTACTTC.

The CDR3 bases are TGCAGTGCTAGACCTTCACAGGGGGAGTACTCTGGGGCCAACGTCCTGACTTTC. Amino acid sequence: CSARPSQGEYSGANVLTF. The J gene is TRBJ2-6, the V gene TRBV20-1, with 8 bases aligning to TRBD1. The V segment lost 2 bases and the J segment 0 bases; nucleotides outside the gene matches: 9. The germline gives CDR1 DFQATT, CDR2 SNEGSKA (reference sequence). This CDR3 is built from 18 residues.

This chain connects TRBV10-2 to TRBJ2-1; D remains ambiguous. Germline loops: CDR1 WSHSY, CDR2 SAAADI. There are 13 residues in the CDR3. V lost 3 bases, J lost 15 bases, and 18 bases lay in between. The CDR3 region has the DNA TGCGCCAGCAGTGATAGGTCTGGTATGGGTAGGTTCTTC. Its protein product is CASSDRSGMGRFF.

This clonotype was observed many times. This rearrangement joins TRBV12-3 or TRBV12-4 to TRBJ2-1; 8 positions agree with TRBD2. The CDR3 consists of 15 residues. With V trimmed by 6 bases and J by 6 bases, 10 bases remained unmatched. The CDR3, as DNA: TGTGCCAGCAGAACGAGCGGGGGACGATCCAATGAGCAGTTCTTC. The encoded protein is CASRTSGGRSNEQFF.